This T cell receptor beta chain is drawn from a study of blood T cells in healthy people across ages. Sample-barcoded 5' priming and a J-beta primer mix drove a second PCR of about 6 to 11 cycles. Researchers report that a template-switch adaptor with 12 random nucleotides tagged each cDNA molecule. In TCRdb, the 5' RACE reads were re-called with MiXCR into one record per CDR3 protein. The sample lists approximately 760,000 distinct CDR3 sequences, 20% to 25% occurring once. Only a few counts were recorded for this clonotype. The length of the CDR3 is 13 residues. Germline V CDR1 and CDR2: SQVTM, ANQGSEA. The V end was cut by 8 bases, the J end by 2 bases, with 14 bases between. These data were also filed under a second study, of T cells of mothers and their children. This second study says: Slightly higher, non-significant overlap characterized related mother-child pairs relative to unrelated pairs.

The sequence was obtained from a boy younger than 18 in good health. The V gene is TRBV29-1, the J gene TRBJ2-3; D gene uncertain. The sample was blood. The CDR3 region has the DNA TGCAGCTCTACGGGTAGTTCCACAGATACGCAGTATTTT. Translation: CSSTGSSTDTQYF.